Each of the 13 T cell receptor beta chains below was sequenced from the same sample in a study of T cell repertoires in cytomegalovirus infection. TCRdb re-analysed the reads in MiXCR, keeping a single row per CDR3 protein. Among approximately 770,000 distinct CDR3 sequences listed, about 28% were seen once. What these receptors recognize is not known. The specimen was cultured CD8+ T cells from PBMCs, collected from culture after CMV antigen stimulation. These TCRs come from a human donor in good health (CMV status not recorded). Some clones in this sample may be carry-over from other donors' samples.

There are many counts of this clonotype. The chain links TRBV7-2 to TRBJ2-1, with 8 nucleotides matching TRBD2. This CDR3 spans 18 amino acids. The junction had 17 bases not matched to a gene; V was cut back by 10 bases and J by 0 bases. CDR1 and CDR2 from the germline V gene are SGHTA and FQGNSA. In DNA, the CDR3 is TGTGCCACCGCGGGGGTAGCGGGGCCGCCGAGCTCCTACAATGAGCAGTTCTTC. Translating gives CATAGVAGPPSSYNEQFF.

The sample holds a few counts of this clonotype. The J gene is TRBJ2-4, the V gene TRBV19; no reliable D call. Trimming removed 0 bases at V and 2 bases at J, with 5 bases between. The CDR3 is 14 residues long. Germline V gene data show CDR1 as LNHDA and CDR2 as SQIVND (reference sequence). CDR3 region: CASSIEAPKNIQYF. The CDR3 bases are TGTGCCAGTAGTATAGAGGCTCCCAAAAACATTCAGTACTTC.

This clonotype was found many times. This chain uses TRBV7-8 with TRBJ1-1; 8 nucleotides line up with TRBD1. The V and J ends lost 5 bases and 5 bases, in that order; junction bases with no gene match: 10. The CDR3 has 15 amino acids. CDR1 and CDR2 (germline): SGHVS, FQNEAQ. The CDR3 DNA follows: TGTGCCAGCAGCCCCGGGGGGCAGGGGGCAACTGAAGCTTTCTTT. This gives the protein CASSPGGQGATEAFF.

This clonotype has only one observation. This CDR3 reads CAISEGVAGGPHQETQYF. The DNA for the CDR3 is TGTGCCATCAGTGAGGGGGTAGCGGGGGGGCCGCACCAAGAGACCCAGTACTTC. This chain joins TRBV10-3 and TRBJ2-5, with TRBD2 matching 11 bases. V was clipped by 2 bases and J by 0 bases; unmatched bases: 8. Germline lookup yields CDR1 ENHRY and CDR2 SYGVKD. This CDR3 comprises 18 residues.

The chain employs TRBV9 and TRBJ2-1; no firm D call. The CDR3 has 10 residues. V was cut by 3 bases and J by 10 bases, with 5 bases left in between. Germline V CDR1 and CDR2: SGDLS, YYNGEE. CDR3 in amino acids: CASSGIEQFF. The CDR3 DNA follows: TGTGCCAGCAGCGGGATAGAGCAGTTCTTC.

This clonotype has ten or more counts. The V gene is TRBV7-8, the J gene TRBJ1-2; D uncertain. V gave up 2 bases and J gave up 1 base, with 14 bases separating them. This CDR3 contains 16 residues. Germline CDR1 SGHVS, CDR2 FQNEAQ. CDR3 coding DNA: TGTGCCAGCAGCTTAACGTCAACCACTGATAACTATGGCTACACCTTC. Protein sequence: CASSLTSTTDNYGYTF.

This clonotype was detected only a few times. This chain's CDR3 is CASSLWGAGYTF. The DNA of the CDR3 is TGTGCCAGCAGTTTGTGGGGAGCTGGCTACACCTTC. The chain links TRBV12-3 or TRBV12-4 to TRBJ1-2; D not resolved. V lost 3 bases, J lost 7 bases, and 9 bases lay in between. The CDR3 has 12 amino acids.

This clonotype was counted a few times. The V and J genes are TRBV12-5 and TRBJ1-1; D unclear. The CDR3 is 12 amino acids. CDR1 and CDR2 from the germline V gene are LGHNT and FRNRAP. V lost 1 base and J 8 bases, leaving 8 bases between the germline ends. CDR3 protein: CASGLGLREAFF. The CDR3 DNA is TGTGCTAGTGGTTTGGGACTCAGAGAAGCTTTCTTT.

This clonotype was detected many times. The chain combines TRBV10-3 with TRBJ2-1; TRBD1 agrees at 7 bases. The CDR3 contains 15 residues. V shed 7 bases and J 10 bases; nucleotides not matched to a gene: 16. Looked up from germline, CDR1 is ENHRY and CDR2 is SYGVKD. CDR3 residues: CAITNRAELQGEQFF. The DNA for the CDR3 is TGTGCCATCACTAACAGGGCAGAGTTACAGGGGGAGCAGTTCTTC.

This clonotype was seen more than once but under ten times. This chain uses TRBV5-5 with TRBJ2-7; 9 bases align to TRBD2. The CDR3 spans 15 residues. Per germline, CDR1 SGHKS and CDR2 YYEKEE (reference sequence). V was clipped by 2 bases and J by 0 bases; unmatched bases: 3. This CDR3 is CASSFVSGSSYEQYV. CDR3 bases: TGTGCCAGCAGCTTCGTTAGCGGGAGCTCCTACGAGCAGTACGTC.

This clonotype was seen only a few times. The genes are TRBV12-3 or TRBV12-4 and TRBJ1-2, with D unresolved. This CDR3 is 15 amino acids long. Trimming stripped 2 bases from V and 8 bases from J, with 18 bases between. The CDR3 here is CASSLTVRLSFGYTF. The CDR3 coding sequence is TGTGCCAGCAGTTTAACGGTTAGGCTATCCTTCGGCTACACCTTC.

This clonotype was counted ten times or more. This chain connects TRBV7-8 to TRBJ2-3; D tentatively reads TRBD1 or TRBD2 (7 bases each). With 1 base removed from V and 1 base from J, the gap between germline ends came to 18 bases. This CDR3 is built from 18 residues. Germline CDR1 and CDR2: SGHVS and FQNEAQ. The CDR3 DNA reads TGTGCCAGCAGCTTAGGTCCAGGGGGAGGGAGAGGCACAGATACGCAGTATTTT. This gives the protein CASSLGPGGGRGTDTQYF. Full variable domain (missing parts from reference TRBV7-8 and TRBJ2-3): GAGVSQSPRYKVAKRGQDVALRCDPISGHVSLFWYQQALGQGPEFLTYFQNEAQLDKSGLPSDRFFAERPEGSVSTLKIQRTQQEDSAVYLCASSLGPGGGRGTDTQYFGPGTRLTVL.

At least ten counts were recorded for this clonotype. This chain joins TRBV7-2 and TRBJ2-7; maybe TRBD1 (6 bases). Germline CDR1 reads SGHTA; CDR2 reads FQGNSA. Trimming removed 7 bases from V and 1 base from J, with 17 bases in between. The CDR3 spans 15 residues. CDR3 amino acids: CASTPRGHSSYEQYF. CDR3 in DNA: TGTGCCAGCACACCTAGGGGACACTCTTCCTACGAGCAGTACTTC.